These 26 T cell receptor beta chains were all obtained from the same sample, sequenced in a study of cytomegalovirus exposure and HLA in healthy donors. Primers included in the PCR were 60 Vbeta and 13 Jbeta primers. Here immunoSEQ multiplex PCR was the method, and the copy in TCRdb shows in-frame clones only, minus some. The table shows roughly 150,000 clones, with around 80% occurring only once. The sample comprised PBMCs. These receptors all stem from a man in his forties or fifties in good health and CMV-seropositive.

The V and J genes are TRBV5-1 and TRBJ2-1; D call uncertain. The CDR3 is 13 amino acids. The germline V gene encodes CDR1 SGHRS and CDR2 YFSETQ. Trimming pared 0 bases from V and 5 bases from J, leaving 6 bases between. The CDR3 region is CASSLGSDNEQFF. In nucleotides, the CDR3 is TGCGCCAGCAGCTTGGGGTCAGACAATGAGCAGTTCTTC.

The rearrangement links TRBV14 to TRBJ2-2, with no clear D. CDR3 length equals 14 residues. Germline V gene data show CDR1 as SGHDN and CDR2 as FVKESK. The V gene lost 0 bases and the J gene lost 7 bases, with 9 bases spanning the gap. CDR3 amino acids: CASSQDTGFGELFF. CDR3 bases: TGTGCCAGCAGCCAAGATACCGGGTTCGGGGAGCTGTTTTTT.

V usage is TRBV19 and J usage is TRBJ2-3, with TRBD2 as a possible D gene (6 bases). This CDR3 spans 13 amino acids. V shed 5 bases and J shed 7 bases, with 13 bases lying between them. In germline, CDR1 is LNHDA, CDR2 SQIVND (reference sequence). CDR3: CASSPEGVYTQYF. DNA for the CDR3: TGTGCCAGTAGTCCGGAGGGTGTATATACGCAGTATTTT.

This chain uses TRBV2 with TRBJ2-1, with D perhaps matching TRBD2 (7 bases). The CDR3 covers 16 residues. Germline V gives CDR1 SNHLY, CDR2 FYNNEI. Trimming pared 4 bases from V and 3 bases from J, leaving 16 bases between. The CDR3 region is CASSVGGAGVYNEQFF. CDR3 nucleotide sequence: TGTGCCAGCAGTGTAGGGGGGGCGGGAGTCTACAATGAGCAGTTCTTC. Drawing the rest from reference TRBV2 and TRBJ2-1, the complete variable domain is EPEVTQTPSHQVTQMGQEVILRCVPISNHLYFYWYRQILGQKVEFLVSFYNNEISEKSEIFDDQFSVERPDGSNFTLKIRSTKLEDSAMYFCASSVGGAGVYNEQFFGPGTRLTVL.

V and J are TRBV5-1 and TRBJ2-3; TRBD2 agrees at 14 bases. The V and J ends lost 8 bases and 8 bases, in that order; junction bases with no gene match: 4. Germline V gives CDR1 SGHRS, CDR2 YFSETQ. CDR3 length: 13 amino acids. CDR3 protein: CASGTSGRGTQYF. DNA for the CDR3: TGCGCCAGTGGGACTAGCGGGAGAGGTACGCAGTATTTT.

This clone was seen a single time. Germline and junction disagree at one end, which may indicate a read error. The V gene is TRBV27, the J gene TRBJ2-3; 12 bases map to TRBD2. This CDR3 comprises 16 residues. The V gene's germline CDR1 is MNHEY and CDR2 SMNVEV (reference sequence). Here the CDR3 DNA reads TGTGCCACCAGTCCCACTAGCGGGAGGTCCACAGATACGCAGTATTTT. It translates to CATSPTSGRSTDTQYF.

The genes are TRBV6-1 and TRBJ2-7; a weak D match, TRBD1 (5 bases). The germline gives CDR1 MNHNS, CDR2 SASEGT. CDR3 size: 17 residues. Trimming removed 1 base at V and 2 bases at J, with 18 bases between. CDR3 loop: CASSEELTRQRPYEQYF. The CDR3 DNA follows: TGTGCCAGCAGTGAAGAGTTAACACGACAGCGACCCTACGAGCAGTACTTC.

The gene calls are TRBV11-2 and TRBJ1-1, with D unclear. Germline-derived CDR1 and CDR2 are SGHAT and FQNNGV. The CDR3 length is 14 residues. V lost 2 bases, J lost 0 bases, and 7 bases lay in between. Written as DNA, the CDR3 is TGTGCCAGCAGCTTAACGGGGATGAACACTGAAGCTTTCTTT. Protein product: CASSLTGMNTEAFF. Complete variable domain (other parts from reference TRBV11-2 and TRBJ1-1): EAGVAQSPRYKIIEKRQSVAFWCNPISGHATLYWYQQILGQGPKLLIQFQNNGVVDDSQLPKDRFSAERLKGVDSTLKIQPAKLEDSAVYLCASSLTGMNTEAFFGQGTRLTVV.

The chain uses TRBV2 and TRBJ1-6; D is unresolved. The V gene lost 4 bases and the J gene lost 7 bases, with 5 bases spanning the gap. The CDR3 spans 12 residues. Germline V CDR1 and CDR2: SNHLY, FYNNEI. CDR3 DNA sequence: TGTGCCAGCAGTGTGCTAAATTCACCCCTCCACTTT. It translates to CASSVLNSPLHF.

The V gene is TRBV5-1, the J gene TRBJ1-4; 7 bases align to TRBD1. The CDR3 is 15 amino acids. The V gene's germline CDR1 is SGHRS and CDR2 YFSETQ. J gave up 5 bases and V 4 bases, and 8 bases lay outside the gene matches. The CDR3 DNA reads TGCGCCAGCAGCGGGACGGGACAGAACAATGAAAAACTGTTTTTT. Translating gives CASSGTGQNNEKLFF.

This clone was counted a few times. The V gene is TRBV18, the J gene TRBJ2-5; possibly TRBD1 for D (5 bases). CDR3 length equals 15 residues. The V end was cut by 3 bases, the J end by 4 bases, with 15 bases between. Germline V gives CDR1 KGHSH, CDR2 LQKENI. CDR3 residues: CASSPNLDIRETQYF. CDR3 in DNA: TGTGCCAGCTCACCTAATTTGGACATCCGAGAGACCCAGTACTTC.

This chain uses TRBV4-3 with TRBJ2-2, with TRBD2 matching over 7 bases. The CDR3 consists of 17 residues. CDR1 is LGHNA and CDR2 is YSLEER in the germline V gene. V trimming: 0 bases; J trimming: 6 bases; junction bases outside the gene matches: 10. In DNA, the CDR3 is TGCGCCAGCAGCCAAGATACGGGCGGGAGCAAAGCCGGGGAGCTGTTTTTT. This translates into CASSQDTGGSKAGELFF.

The J gene is TRBJ1-6, the V gene TRBV6-1; possible D gene TRBD1, 5 bases. This CDR3 is built from 17 residues. The ends were cut back, 1 base at V and 14 bases at J, with 24 bases in the middle. The V gene's germline CDR1 is MNHNS and CDR2 SASEGT. CDR3 nucleotides: TGTGCCAGCAGTGAAGTGTTGCCGGGACGGGGGACCTTATCCCTCCACTTT. Protein sequence: CASSEVLPGRGTLSLHF.

The sample holds a few counts of this clone. J is TRBJ2-5 and V is TRBV6-6, with 10 bases lining up with TRBD1. The CDR3 has 16 amino acids. Unmatched junction bases numbered 8, after V lost 2 bases and J lost 5 bases. Germline assignment: CDR1 MNHNY and CDR2 SVGAGI (reference sequence). The DNA for the CDR3 is TGTGCCAGCAGTTACGGGGGGACAGGGGTTGGTGAGACCCAGTACTTC. Residues: CASSYGGTGVGETQYF.

The V and J genes are TRBV2 and TRBJ2-7; maybe TRBD2 (5 bases). Germline lookup yields CDR1 SNHLY and CDR2 FYNNEI. The length of the CDR3 is 13 residues. Trimming pared 9 bases from V and 0 bases from J, leaving 12 bases between. The CDR3 reads CARSRASSYEQYF. The CDR3 DNA is TGTGCCAGGTCGAGGGCCAGCTCCTACGAGCAGTACTTC.

This clone was counted a single time. At one of its ends the junction is not consistent with the germline gene, which may arise from a read error. V usage is TRBV7-9 and J usage is TRBJ2-5; D is perhaps TRBD1 (5 bases). The V gene's germline CDR1 is SEHNR and CDR2 FQNEAQ (reference sequence). This CDR3 spans 14 amino acids. CDR3 coding DNA: TGTTCCAGCAGCTTTTGGGGCCCCTTGAAGACCCAGTACTTC. As protein: CSSSFWGPLKTQYF. The entire variable domain, with the rest obtained from reference TRBV7-9 and TRBJ2-5, is as follows: DTGVSQNPRHKITKRGQNVTFRCDPISEHNRLYWYRQTLGQGPEFLTYFQNEAQLEKSRLLSDRFSAERPKGSFSTLEIQRTEQGDSAMYLCSSSFWGPLKTQYFGPGTRLLVL.

In its sample, this clone was seen a few times. The genes are TRBV15 and TRBJ1-2; D may be TRBD1 (5 bases). Germline assignment: CDR1 LNHNV and CDR2 YYDKDF (reference sequence). Between the trimmed V and J ends, which lost 3 bases and 4 bases, there was a span of 12 bases. This CDR3 comprises 14 residues. CDR3 loop: CATSSGGALYGYTF. CDR3 bases: TGTGCCACCAGCAGTGGCGGGGCCCTCTATGGCTACACCTTC.

V and J are TRBV5-5 and TRBJ1-3; 9 bases are a match to TRBD1. This CDR3 has 15 amino acids. V shed 2 bases, J shed 4 bases, and the junction held 4 bases outside the gene matches. The germline V gene encodes CDR1 SGHKS and CDR2 YYEKEE (reference sequence). The CDR3 reads CASSFTTGGGNTIYF. CDR3 coding DNA: TGTGCCAGCAGCTTTACCACAGGGGGCGGAAACACCATATATTTT.

The chain is built from TRBV9 and TRBJ2-3; 12 nucleotides agree with TRBD2. The CDR3 consists of 16 residues. J lost 3 bases, V lost 0 bases, and 2 bases had no gene match. The germline V gene has CDR1 SGDLS and CDR2 YYNGEE. The CDR3 DNA sequence: TGTGCCAGCAGCGTAGGGACTAGCGGGGCGACAGATACGCAGTATTTT. Its translation: CASSVGTSGATDTQYF.

This clone was seen only once. V is TRBV6-1 and J is TRBJ2-5, with 9 bases fitting TRBD2. After removal of 10 bases from V and 5 bases from J, the junction contained 11 bases not matched to a gene. Germline V gene lookup returns CDR1 MNHNS and CDR2 SASEGT. The CDR3 contains 14 residues. The CDR3, as DNA: TGTGCCACCCTCGGCGGGAGGGCCTGGGAGACCCAGTACTTC. Amino acids: CATLGGRAWETQYF.

This clone has more than one count but fewer than ten. The chain is built from TRBV7-2 and TRBJ2-2, with D possibly TRBD2 on 6 matching bases. From germline, CDR1 is SGHTA and CDR2 FQGNSA. The CDR3 totals 12 residues. The germline V and J ends were trimmed by 5 bases and 5 bases, with 6 bases remaining between them. DNA of the CDR3: TGTGCCAGCAGCCGGGAGACCGGGGAGCTGTTTTTT. Residues: CASSRETGELFF.

This chain uses TRBV13 with TRBJ1-6, with D perhaps TRBD1 (6 bases). The CDR3 consists of 16 residues. Germline lookup yields CDR1 PRHDT and CDR2 FYEKMQ (reference sequence). Trimming pared 0 bases from V and 7 bases from J, leaving 13 bases between. The CDR3 here is CASSLGLGQTNSPLHF. In DNA, the CDR3 is TGTGCCAGCAGCTTAGGGTTGGGACAAACAAATTCACCCCTCCACTTT.

This clone has a handful of counts. The rearrangement joins TRBV27 to TRBJ2-6; 9 positions match TRBD1. CDR3 length: 20 residues. Trimming removed 2 bases from V and 1 base from J; junction bases left unmatched: 12. Germline CDR1 MNHEY, CDR2 SMNVEV (reference sequence). The CDR3 protein is CASSLRTGALLSSGANVLTF. In DNA form, the CDR3 reads TGTGCCAGCAGTTTACGGACAGGGGCTCTCCTATCTTCTGGGGCCAACGTCCTGACTTTC.

CDR3 nucleotide sequence: TGTGCCAGCAGCTTCGCCTCGGCGGGAGAGCAGTACTTC. Translated, it gives CASSFASAGEQYF. The V call is TRBV5-6, the J call TRBJ2-7; the D gene is possibly TRBD2 (6 bases). This CDR3 has 13 amino acids. CDR1 is SGHDT, CDR2 YYEEEE, per germline. Trimming pared 2 bases from V and 7 bases from J, leaving 13 bases between.

V usage is TRBV5-1 and J usage is TRBJ2-3; 7 bases are a match to TRBD2. The V gene end was trimmed by 5 bases and the J gene end by 3 bases; junction bases not matched to a gene: 9. CDR3 length equals 15 residues. From germline, CDR1 is SGHRS and CDR2 YFSETQ. The CDR3 bases are TGCGCCAGCAGTCTCGCGGGGGTTCCGACAGATACGCAGTATTTT. Translated: CASSLAGVPTDTQYF.

A single count supports this clone. The rearrangement uses TRBV10-3 and TRBJ2-7, with TRBD2 matching 7 bases. Germline V CDR1 and CDR2: ENHRY, SYGVKD. The CDR3 loop spans 15 amino acids. V was clipped by 6 bases and J by 3 bases; unmatched bases: 11. The CDR3 protein is CAIRPSSGTLYEQYF. In DNA, the CDR3 is TGTGCCATCAGGCCGTCGAGCGGGACCCTCTACGAGCAGTACTTC.